This TCR beta chain was identified in a study of OX40 agonist ivuxolimab in advanced cancers. Overall study context: Among those enrolled, mean age was 60 years (range 23 to 79) and about 81% were male. One hepatocellular carcinoma and a couple of cutaneous melanoma patients partially responded. General study findings and limits: The CD4+ and CD8+ T cells in the blood had expanded clonally by week 6 at 0.1 to 3.0 mg/kg. Expanded clones were, on average, more numerous in CD8+ T cells than in CD4+.

Clones were read by immunoSEQ multiplex PCR, and TCRdb kept only the in-frame ones, dropping some. Of 50,000 to 70,000 clones in the sample, approximately 84% are singletons; the top ten hold roughly 13%. With regard to this clone: Its antigen is not known.

This CDR3 has 18 residues. The chain joins TRBV21-1 to TRBJ2-2; TRBD2 was called by the table and not checked on the DNA. TRBV21-1 is an annotated pseudogene. This TCR derives from an adult with an advanced solid tumor such as melanoma, head and neck, liver or kidney cancer. The sequenced sample was CD4+ or CD8+ T cells sorted from blood, obtained in a trial of the OX40 agonist ivuxolimab. In DNA, the CDR3 is TGTGCCAGCATGCTCCGGGGGGTTACCCTCCTGAACACCGGGGAGCTGTTTTTT. As protein: CASMLRGVTLLNTGELFF.